This T cell receptor (beta chain) was retrieved from a study of OX40 agonist ivuxolimab in advanced cancers. The wider study: Dose-escalation subjects each had hepatocellular carcinoma, melanoma, renal cell or head and neck cancer. Checkpoint inhibitors had been given previously to 35% to 50% of patients. Study results and limitations: Nonresponders included some who also had low normalized T-cell clonal expansion. At 0.1 to 3.0 mg/kg, clonal expansion of CD4+ and CD8+ blood T cells had occurred by week 6.

Per the germline V gene, CDR1 is SQVTM and CDR2 is ANQGSEA. The CDR3 contains 13 residues. The ends were cut back, 7 bases at V and 8 bases at J, with 17 bases in the middle. Clones were read by immunoSEQ multiplex PCR, and TCRdb kept only the in-frame ones, dropping some. The sample yields around 74,000 clones, over 75% seen once. Note on this clone: Its target is unknown.

The sample here was CD4+ or CD8+ T cells sorted from blood, taken in a trial of the OX40 agonist ivuxolimab. The receptor was derived from an adult with an advanced solid tumor such as melanoma, head and neck, liver or kidney cancer. The rearrangement uses TRBV29-1 and TRBJ1-4; a possible D gene is TRBD1 (6 bases). CDR3 nucleotide sequence: TGCAGCGGGGGGGCTGGGGGCGCGGAAAAACTGTTTTTT. It yields the protein CSGGAGGAEKLFF. Full variable domain (outside the CDR3, taken from reference TRBV29-1 and TRBJ1-4): SAVISQKPSRDICQRGTSLTIQCQVDSQVTMMFWYRQQPGQSLTLIATANQGSEATYESGFVIDKFPISRPNLTFSTLTVSNMSPEDSSIYLCSGGAGGAEKLFFGSGTQLSVL.